A selection of T cell receptor beta chains follows, all from one sample in a study of blood T cell repertoires in COVID-19. TCRdb's table, derived via immunoSEQ multiplex PCR, lists solely in-frame clones and lacks some. This repertoire shows around 53,000 clones, approximately 87% found once; its top ten account for 4%. Sequencing was performed on peripheral blood. The source is a man between 50 and 59 years old with acute or convalescent COVID-19. The CDR3 runs from the conserved cysteine through the conserved F or W. A D gene is named only where the DNA matches it firmly. Size values are once, few and many counts, or a class for expanded clones, and some rows have none.

d_call	j_call	clone_size	cdr3_length	v_call	cdr3_nt	cdr3_aa
TRBD1	TRBJ1-2	.	15	TRBV5-8	TGTGCCAGCAGCTACTTACAGGGGGCAGGCTATGGCTACACCTTC	CASSYLQGAGYGYTF
.	TRBJ2-2	.	13	TRBV12-3/TRBV12-4	TGTGCCAGCAGGTCAATTAACACCGGGGAGCTGTTTTTT	CASRSINTGELFF
TRBD1	TRBJ2-2	few	15	TRBV28	TGTGCCAGCAGGCCGGGACAGAGGTTGACCGGGGAGCTGTTTTTT	CASRPGQRLTGELFF
.	TRBJ2-3	.	15	TRBV6-5	TGTGCCAGCAGCCGTGGGTTTTGGGGGGCAGATACGCAGTATTTT	CASSRGFWGADTQYF
.	TRBJ1-1	.	15	TRBV7-9	TGTGCCAGCAGCCCTCAGACAGGACGCAACACTGAAGCTTTCTTT	CASSPQTGRNTEAFF
.	TRBJ1-5	.	15	TRBV12-5	TGTGCTAGTGGTCCCCGCGGGGGTGGCAATCAGCCCCAGCATTTT	CASGPRGGGNQPQHF
.	TRBJ2-2	.	13	TRBV7-3	TGTGCCAGCAGCCCCCTGGGCCCCGGGGAGCTGTTTTTT	CASSPLGPGELFF
.	TRBJ1-2	once	15	TRBV11-2	TGTGCCAGCAGTTCTGGGGGCAGGGGAAGATATGGCTACACCTTC	CASSSGGRGRYGYTF
.	TRBJ1-2	.	13	TRBV3-1/TRBV3-2	TGTGCCAGCAGCCAAGATTACAGCTATGGCTACACCTTC	CASSQDYSYGYTF
.	TRBJ2-7	once	13	TRBV28	TGTGCCAGCAGTCCGGGACTGTTCTACGAGCAGTACTTC	CASSPGLFYEQYF
.	TRBJ2-3	.	15	TRBV5-1	TGCGCCAGCAGCTTGGGGGCCTCTAGCACAGATACGCAGTATTTT	CASSLGASSTDTQYF
TRBD1	TRBJ1-2	.	14	TRBV15	TGTGCCACCAGCAGGGATAACAGGGGGCGAGGCTACACCTTC	CATSRDNRGRGYTF
.	TRBJ2-1	.	13	TRBV7-6	TGTGCCAGCAGCCCCGTCTCCTACAATGAGCAGTTCTTC	CASSPVSYNEQFF
TRBD1	TRBJ1-5	.	15	TRBV6-5	TGTGCCAGCAGGAAGGGACAGGGCTATGATCAGCCCCAGCATTTT	CASRKGQGYDQPQHF
.	TRBJ2-7	.	12	TRBV12-3/TRBV12-4	TGTGCCAGCAGTTTCGGAGGCTACGAGCAGTACTTC	CASSFGGYEQYF
TRBD2	TRBJ2-7	.	14	TRBV6-6	TGTGCCAGCAGTTACCCCCGCGGGGGCTACGAGCAGTACTTC	CASSYPRGGYEQYF
.	TRBJ2-3	.	16	TRBV18	TGTGCCAGCTCACCACCTCCTGGCTGGAGCACAGATACGCAGTATTTT	CASSPPPGWSTDTQYF
.	TRBJ1-6	.	13	TRBV18	TGTGCCAGCTCACCATACTCTAATTCACCCCTCCACTTT	CASSPYSNSPLHF
.	TRBJ1-3	.	16	TRBV28	TGTGCCAGCAGTTTATGGGGGCAGTCCTCTGGAAACACCATATATTTT	CASSLWGQSSGNTIYF
TRBD2	TRBJ2-5	few	15	TRBV5-1	TGCGCCAGCAGCTCCTCTACTAGCGGGAAAGAGACCCAGTACTTC	CASSSSTSGKETQYF
.	TRBJ2-2	.	17	TRBV11-3	TGTGCCAGCAGCTTAGACCCCCTAGAGGCAAACACCGGGGAGCTGTTTTTT	CASSLDPLEANTGELFF
TRBD2	TRBJ2-5	once	13	TRBV19	TGTGCCAGTAGCACTAGCGGCCAAGAGACCCGGTACTTC	CASSTSGQETRYF
TRBD1	TRBJ2-4	.	15	TRBV4-2	TGTGCCAGCAAAGACAGGGGGACCCTAAAGGGCATTCAGTACTTC	CASKDRGTLKGIQYF
.	TRBJ2-1	.	13	TRBV5-1	TGCGCCAGCAGCACCTTAGGTTTAGGCGAGCGGTTCTTC	CASSTLGLGERFF
.	TRBJ2-1	.	14	TRBV30	TGTGCCTGGAGTGTCTGGGCCCCCTCCAATGAGCAGTTCTTC	CAWSVWAPSNEQFF
.	TRBJ1-3	.	15	TRBV25-1	TGTGCCAGCAGTGAATTTGCGGTTACGGGAAACACCATATATTTT	CASSEFAVTGNTIYF
TRBD1	TRBJ2-3	.	12	TRBV28	TGTGCCTCGACAGGGGTGGGGGATACGCAGTATTTT	CASTGVGDTQYF
.	TRBJ2-7	.	14	TRBV7-2	TGTGCCAGCAGTCCAGGGAAAGGGGCCTACGAGCAGTACTTC	CASSPGKGAYEQYF
TRBD1	TRBJ1-2	.	14	TRBV24-1	TGTGCCACCAGTGACCCGGACAGGAGCTATGGCTACACCTTC	CATSDPDRSYGYTF
.	TRBJ2-5	.	15	TRBV6-5	TGTGCCAGCATTCGTGGCGGGGGCTGGGGAGAGACCCAGTACTTC	CASIRGGGWGETQYF
.	TRBJ2-1	.	11	TRBV29-1	TGCAGCGCCAACCTATACAATGAGCAGTTCTTC	CSANLYNEQFF
TRBD1	TRBJ1-5	.	16	TRBV10-3	TGTGCCATCAGCTCGGGACAGGGGAATAGCAATCAGCCCCAGCATTTT	CAISSGQGNSNQPQHF
.	TRBJ2-2	.	15	TRBV7-9	TGTGCCAGCCCGGAGGGAGCAGGGTTTACCGGGGAGCTGTTTTTT	CASPEGAGFTGELFF